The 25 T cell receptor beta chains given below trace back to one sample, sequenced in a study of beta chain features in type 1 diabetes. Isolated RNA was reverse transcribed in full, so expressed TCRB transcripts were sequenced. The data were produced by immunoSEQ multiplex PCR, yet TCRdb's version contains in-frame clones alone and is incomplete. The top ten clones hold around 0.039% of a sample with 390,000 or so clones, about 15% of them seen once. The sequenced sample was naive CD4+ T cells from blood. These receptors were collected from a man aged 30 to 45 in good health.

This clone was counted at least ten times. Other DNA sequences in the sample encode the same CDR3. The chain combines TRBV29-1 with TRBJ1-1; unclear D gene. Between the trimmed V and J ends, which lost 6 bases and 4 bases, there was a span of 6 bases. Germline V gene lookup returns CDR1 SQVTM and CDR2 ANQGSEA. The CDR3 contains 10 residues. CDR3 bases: TGCAGCGTCAGAGGCACTGAAGCTTTCTTT. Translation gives CSVRGTEAFF.

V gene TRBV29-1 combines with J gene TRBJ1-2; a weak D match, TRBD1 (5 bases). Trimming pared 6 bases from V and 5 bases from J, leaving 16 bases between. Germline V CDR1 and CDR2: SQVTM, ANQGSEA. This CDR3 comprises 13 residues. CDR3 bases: TGCAGCGTCGGCGGGGCAGTCCTATATGGCTACACCTTC. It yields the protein CSVGGAVLYGYTF.

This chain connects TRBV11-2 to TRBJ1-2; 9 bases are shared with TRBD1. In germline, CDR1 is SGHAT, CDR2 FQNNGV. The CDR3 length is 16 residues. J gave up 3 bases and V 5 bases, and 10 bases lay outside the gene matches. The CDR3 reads CASSTIRDREHYGYTF. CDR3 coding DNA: TGTGCCAGCAGCACGATCCGGGACAGGGAACACTATGGCTACACCTTC.

The CDR3 DNA sequence: TGTGCCACCGCGGACAGTTCGTGGGACGAGCAGTACTTC. Translating it yields CATADSSWDEQYF. The chain is built from TRBV10-3 and TRBJ2-7, with TRBD1 as a possible D gene (6 bases). Germline V CDR1 and CDR2: ENHRY, SYGVKD. The CDR3 consists of 13 residues. V was clipped by 10 bases and J by 5 bases, with 18 bases between them.

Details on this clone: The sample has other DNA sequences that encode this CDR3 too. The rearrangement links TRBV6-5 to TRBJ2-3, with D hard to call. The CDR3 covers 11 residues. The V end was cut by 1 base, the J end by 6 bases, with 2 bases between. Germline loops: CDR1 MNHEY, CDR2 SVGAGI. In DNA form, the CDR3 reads TGTGCCAGCAGTTACTTGGATACGCAGTATTTT. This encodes CASSYLDTQYF.

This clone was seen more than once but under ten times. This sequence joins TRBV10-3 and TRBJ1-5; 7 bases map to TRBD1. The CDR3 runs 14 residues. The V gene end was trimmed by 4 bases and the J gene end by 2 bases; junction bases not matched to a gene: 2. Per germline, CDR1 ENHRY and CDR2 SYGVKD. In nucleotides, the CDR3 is TGTGCCATCAGTGGGACAGGCGGCAATCAGCCCCAGCATTTT. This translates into CAISGTGGNQPQHF.

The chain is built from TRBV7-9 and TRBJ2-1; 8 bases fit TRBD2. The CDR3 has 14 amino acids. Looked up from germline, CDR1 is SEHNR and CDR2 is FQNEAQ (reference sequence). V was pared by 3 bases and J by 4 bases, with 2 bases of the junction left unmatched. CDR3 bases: TGTGCCAGCAGCTTTACTAGCGGTTACAATGAGCAGTTCTTC. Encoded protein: CASSFTSGYNEQFF.

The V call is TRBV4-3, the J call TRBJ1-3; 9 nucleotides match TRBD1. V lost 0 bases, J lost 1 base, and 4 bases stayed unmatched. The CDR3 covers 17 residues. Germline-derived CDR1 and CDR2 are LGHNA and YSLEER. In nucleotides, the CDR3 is TGCGCCAGCAGCCAAGACACGGGACAGGGATCTGGAAACACCATATATTTT. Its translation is CASSQDTGQGSGNTIYF.

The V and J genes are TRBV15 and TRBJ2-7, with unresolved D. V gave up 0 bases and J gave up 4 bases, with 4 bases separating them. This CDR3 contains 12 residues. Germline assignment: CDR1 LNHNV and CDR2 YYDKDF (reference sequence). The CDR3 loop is CATSRDRYEQYF. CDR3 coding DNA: TGTGCCACCAGCAGAGATCGGTACGAGCAGTACTTC.

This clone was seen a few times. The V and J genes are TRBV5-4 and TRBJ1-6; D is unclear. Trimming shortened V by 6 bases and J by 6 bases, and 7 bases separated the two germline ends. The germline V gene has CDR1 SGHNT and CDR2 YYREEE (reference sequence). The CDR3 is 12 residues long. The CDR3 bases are TGTGCCAGCAAACAACTTAATTCACCCCTCCACTTT. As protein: CASKQLNSPLHF. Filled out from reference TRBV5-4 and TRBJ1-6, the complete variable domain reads ETGVTQSPTHLIKTRGQQVTLRCSSQSGHNTVSWYQQALGQGPQFIFQYYREEENGRGNFPPRFSGLQFPNYSSELNVNALELDDSALYLCASKQLNSPLHFGNGTRLTVT.

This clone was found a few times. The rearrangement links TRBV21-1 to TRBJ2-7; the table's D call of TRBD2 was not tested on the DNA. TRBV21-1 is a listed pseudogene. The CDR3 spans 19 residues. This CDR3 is CASSKVTESGGGPSYEQYV. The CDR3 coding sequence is TGTGCCAGCAGCAAAGTCACGGAGTCTGGGGGAGGGCCGTCCTACGAGCAGTACGTC.

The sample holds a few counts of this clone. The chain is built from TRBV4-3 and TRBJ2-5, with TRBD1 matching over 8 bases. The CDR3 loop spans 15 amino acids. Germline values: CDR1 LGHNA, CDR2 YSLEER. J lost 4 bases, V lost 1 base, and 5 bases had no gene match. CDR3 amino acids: CASSQGWDRRETQYF. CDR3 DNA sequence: TGCGCCAGCAGCCAAGGCTGGGACAGGAGAGAGACCCAGTACTTC.

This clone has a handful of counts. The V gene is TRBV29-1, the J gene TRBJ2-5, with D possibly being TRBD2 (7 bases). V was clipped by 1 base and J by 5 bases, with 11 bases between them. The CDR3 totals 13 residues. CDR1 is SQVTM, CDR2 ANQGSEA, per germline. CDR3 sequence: CSVEGGGAETQYF. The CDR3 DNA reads TGCAGCGTTGAAGGTGGGGGGGCGGAGACCCAGTACTTC.

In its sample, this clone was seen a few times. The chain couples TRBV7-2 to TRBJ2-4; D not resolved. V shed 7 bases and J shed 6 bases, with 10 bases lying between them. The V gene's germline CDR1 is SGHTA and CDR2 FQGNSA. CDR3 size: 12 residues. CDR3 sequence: CASNREANIQYF. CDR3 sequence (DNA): TGTGCCAGCAACAGAGAGGCAAACATTCAGTACTTC.

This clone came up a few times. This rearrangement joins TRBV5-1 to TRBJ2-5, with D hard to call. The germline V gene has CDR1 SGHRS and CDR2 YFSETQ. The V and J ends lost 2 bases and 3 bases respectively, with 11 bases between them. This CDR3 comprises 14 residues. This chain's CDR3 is CASSLRLKKETQYF. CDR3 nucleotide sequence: TGCGCCAGCAGCTTAAGGTTAAAGAAAGAGACCCAGTACTTC.

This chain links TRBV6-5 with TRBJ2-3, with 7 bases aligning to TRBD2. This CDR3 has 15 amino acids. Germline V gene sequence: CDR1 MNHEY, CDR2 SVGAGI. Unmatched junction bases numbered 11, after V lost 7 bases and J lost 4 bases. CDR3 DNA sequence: TGTGCCAGCAAGTGGGGAGGGTCCGGGCCAGATACGCAGTATTTT. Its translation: CASKWGGSGPDTQYF.

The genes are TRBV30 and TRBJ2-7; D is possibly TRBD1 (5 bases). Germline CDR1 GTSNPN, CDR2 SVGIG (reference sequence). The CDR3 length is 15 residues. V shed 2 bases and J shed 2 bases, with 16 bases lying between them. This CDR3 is CAWSTPSGQTYEQYV. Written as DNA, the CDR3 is TGTGCCTGGAGTACCCCCTCCGGACAAACCTACGAGCAGTACGTC.

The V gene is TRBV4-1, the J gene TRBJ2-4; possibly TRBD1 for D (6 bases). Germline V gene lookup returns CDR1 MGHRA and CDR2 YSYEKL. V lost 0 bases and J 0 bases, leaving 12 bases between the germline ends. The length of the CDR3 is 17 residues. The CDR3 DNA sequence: TGCGCCAGCAGCCAAGAGGAGTACAGGGTAGCCAAAAACATTCAGTACTTC. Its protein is CASSQEEYRVAKNIQYF.

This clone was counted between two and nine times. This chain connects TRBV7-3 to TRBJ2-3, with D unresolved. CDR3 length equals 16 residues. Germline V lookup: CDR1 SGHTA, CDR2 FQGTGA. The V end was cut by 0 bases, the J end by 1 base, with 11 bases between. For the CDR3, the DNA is TGTGCCAGCAGCTTAACTAGGGCTAAGGGCACAGATACGCAGTATTTT. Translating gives CASSLTRAKGTDTQYF.

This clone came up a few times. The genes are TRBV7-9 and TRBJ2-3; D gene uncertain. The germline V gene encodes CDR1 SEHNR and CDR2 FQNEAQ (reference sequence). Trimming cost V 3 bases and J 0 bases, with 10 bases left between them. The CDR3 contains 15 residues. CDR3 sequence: CASSFVDGSTDTQYF. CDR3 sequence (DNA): TGTGCCAGCAGCTTTGTTGATGGCAGCACAGATACGCAGTATTTT.

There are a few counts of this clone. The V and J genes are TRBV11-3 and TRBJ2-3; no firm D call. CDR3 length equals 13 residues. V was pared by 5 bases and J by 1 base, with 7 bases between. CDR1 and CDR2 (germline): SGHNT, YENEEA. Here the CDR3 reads CASSKRGTDTQYF. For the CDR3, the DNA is TGTGCCAGCAGCAAGAGAGGCACAGATACGCAGTATTTT.

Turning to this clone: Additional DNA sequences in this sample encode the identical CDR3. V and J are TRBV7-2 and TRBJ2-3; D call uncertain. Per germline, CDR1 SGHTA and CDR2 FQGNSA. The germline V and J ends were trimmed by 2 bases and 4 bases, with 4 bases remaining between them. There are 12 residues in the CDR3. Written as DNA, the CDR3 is TGTGCCAGCAGCTTATATGCAGATACGCAGTATTTT. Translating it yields CASSLYADTQYF.

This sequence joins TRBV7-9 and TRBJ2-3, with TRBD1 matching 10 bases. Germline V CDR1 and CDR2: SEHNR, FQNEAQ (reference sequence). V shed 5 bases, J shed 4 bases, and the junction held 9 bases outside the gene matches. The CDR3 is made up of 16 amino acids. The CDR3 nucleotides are TGTGCCAGCAGCGCATCCGCCGGGACAGGGGCAGATACGCAGTATTTT. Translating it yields CASSASAGTGADTQYF.

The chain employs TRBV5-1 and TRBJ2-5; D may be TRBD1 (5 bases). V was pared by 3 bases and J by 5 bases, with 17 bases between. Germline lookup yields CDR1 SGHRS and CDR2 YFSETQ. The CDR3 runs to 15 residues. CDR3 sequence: CASSSRRGLRETQYF. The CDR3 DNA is TGCGCCAGCAGCTCACGTAGGGGCCTCCGGGAGACCCAGTACTTC.

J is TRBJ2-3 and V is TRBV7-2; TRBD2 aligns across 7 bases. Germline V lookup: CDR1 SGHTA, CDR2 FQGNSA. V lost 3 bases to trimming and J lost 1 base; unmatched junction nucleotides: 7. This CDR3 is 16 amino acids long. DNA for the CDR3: TGTGCCAGCAGCTTGTCCTGGGCGGGGGGCACAGATACGCAGTATTTT. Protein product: CASSLSWAGGTDTQYF.